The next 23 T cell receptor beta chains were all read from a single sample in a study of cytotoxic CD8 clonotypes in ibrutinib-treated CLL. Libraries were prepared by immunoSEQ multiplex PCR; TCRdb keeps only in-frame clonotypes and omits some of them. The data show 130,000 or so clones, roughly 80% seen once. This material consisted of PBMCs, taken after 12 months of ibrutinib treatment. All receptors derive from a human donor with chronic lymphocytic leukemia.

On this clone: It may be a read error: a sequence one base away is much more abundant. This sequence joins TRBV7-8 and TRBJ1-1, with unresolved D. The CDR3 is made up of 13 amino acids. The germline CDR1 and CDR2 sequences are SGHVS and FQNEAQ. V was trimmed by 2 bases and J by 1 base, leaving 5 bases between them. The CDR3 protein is CASSLTENTEAFF. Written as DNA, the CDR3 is TGTGCCAGCAGCTTAACTGAGAACACTGAAGCTTTCTTT.

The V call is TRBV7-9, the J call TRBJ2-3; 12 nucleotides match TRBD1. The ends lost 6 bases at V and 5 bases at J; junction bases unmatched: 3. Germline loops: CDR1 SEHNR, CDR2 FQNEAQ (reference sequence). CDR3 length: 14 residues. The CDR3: CASRGTGGGDTQYF. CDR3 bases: TGTGCCAGCAGAGGGACAGGGGGCGGAGATACGCAGTATTTT.

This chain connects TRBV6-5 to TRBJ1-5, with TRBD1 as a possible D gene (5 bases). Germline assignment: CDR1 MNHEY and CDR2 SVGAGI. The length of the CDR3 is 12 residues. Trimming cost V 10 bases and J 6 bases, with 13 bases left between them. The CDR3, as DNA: TGTGCCATATCGGGGGGGTCTCAGCCCCAGCATTTT. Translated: CAISGGSQPQHF.

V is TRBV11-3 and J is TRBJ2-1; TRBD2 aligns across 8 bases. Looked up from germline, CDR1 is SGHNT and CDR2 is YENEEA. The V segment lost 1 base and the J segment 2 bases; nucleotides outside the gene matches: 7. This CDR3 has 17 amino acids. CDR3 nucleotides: TGTGCCAGCAGCTTAGTAGTCGCGGGGGGAGCCTACAATGAGCAGTTCTTC. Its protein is CASSLVVAGGAYNEQFF.

The CDR3: CASTPSWAGDGYTF. For the CDR3, the DNA is TGTGCCAGTACCCCAAGTTGGGCAGGGGACGGCTACACCTTC. The genes are TRBV19 and TRBJ1-2; maybe TRBD1 (6 bases). CDR3 size: 14 residues. Trimming stripped 7 bases from V and 8 bases from J, with 20 bases between. Per germline, CDR1 LNHDA and CDR2 SQIVND (reference sequence).

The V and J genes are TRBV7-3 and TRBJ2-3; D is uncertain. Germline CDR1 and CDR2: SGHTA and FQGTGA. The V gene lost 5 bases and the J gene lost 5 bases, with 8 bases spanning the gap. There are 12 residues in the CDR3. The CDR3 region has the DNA TGTGCCAGCAGCCCCCTTGGAGATACGCAGTATTTT. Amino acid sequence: CASSPLGDTQYF.

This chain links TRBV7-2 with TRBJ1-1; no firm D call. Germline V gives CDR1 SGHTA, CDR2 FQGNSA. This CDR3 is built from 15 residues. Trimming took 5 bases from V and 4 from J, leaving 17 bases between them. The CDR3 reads CASSPPGLIATEAFF. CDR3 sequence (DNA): TGTGCCAGCAGCCCCCCTGGACTAATAGCCACTGAAGCTTTCTTT.

The DNA for the CDR3 is TGCGCCAGCAGCTTGGAGGGAACCCAAGAGACCCAGTACTTC. Its protein is CASSLEGTQETQYF. The genes are TRBV5-1 and TRBJ2-5; D is uncertain. The length of the CDR3 is 14 residues. Per germline, CDR1 SGHRS and CDR2 YFSETQ. V was clipped by 0 bases and J by 1 base, with 7 bases between them.

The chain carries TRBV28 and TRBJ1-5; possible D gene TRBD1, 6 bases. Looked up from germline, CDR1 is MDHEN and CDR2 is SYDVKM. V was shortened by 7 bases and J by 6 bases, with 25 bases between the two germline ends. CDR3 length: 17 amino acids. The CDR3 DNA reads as TGTGCCAGCACCAATGGGGGTACACAGGGAATTGGTCAGCCCCAGCATTTT. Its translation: CASTNGGTQGIGQPQHF.

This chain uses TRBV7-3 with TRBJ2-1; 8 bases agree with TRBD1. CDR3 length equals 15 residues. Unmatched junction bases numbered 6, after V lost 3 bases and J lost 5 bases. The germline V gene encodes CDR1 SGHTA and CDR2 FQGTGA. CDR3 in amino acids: CASSFSRDRNNEQFF. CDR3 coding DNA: TGTGCCAGCAGCTTTTCCCGGGACAGGAACAATGAGCAGTTCTTC.

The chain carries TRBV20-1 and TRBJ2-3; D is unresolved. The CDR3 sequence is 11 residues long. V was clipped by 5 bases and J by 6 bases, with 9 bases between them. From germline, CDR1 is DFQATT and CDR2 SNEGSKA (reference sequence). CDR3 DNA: TGCAGTGCTCCCCGCCGGGATACGCAGTATTTT. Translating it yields CSAPRRDTQYF.

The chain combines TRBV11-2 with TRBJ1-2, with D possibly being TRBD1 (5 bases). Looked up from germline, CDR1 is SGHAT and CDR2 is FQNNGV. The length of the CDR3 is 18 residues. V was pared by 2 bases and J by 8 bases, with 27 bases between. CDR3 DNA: TGTGCCAGCAGCTTAATTGGGAGGTCGGAGGGGATGGTTAGGGGCTACACCTTC. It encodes CASSLIGRSEGMVRGYTF. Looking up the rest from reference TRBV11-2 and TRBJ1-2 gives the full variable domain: EAGVAQSPRYKIIEKRQSVAFWCNPISGHATLYWYQQILGQGPKLLIQFQNNGVVDDSQLPKDRFSAERLKGVDSTLKIQPAKLEDSAVYLCASSLIGRSEGMVRGYTFGSGTRLTVV.

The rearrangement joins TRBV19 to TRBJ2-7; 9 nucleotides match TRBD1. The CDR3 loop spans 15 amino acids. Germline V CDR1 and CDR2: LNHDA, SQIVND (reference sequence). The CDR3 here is CTPTGTGTLGNEQYF. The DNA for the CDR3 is TGTACCCCCACCGGGACAGGGACTCTGGGGAACGAGCAGTACTTC.

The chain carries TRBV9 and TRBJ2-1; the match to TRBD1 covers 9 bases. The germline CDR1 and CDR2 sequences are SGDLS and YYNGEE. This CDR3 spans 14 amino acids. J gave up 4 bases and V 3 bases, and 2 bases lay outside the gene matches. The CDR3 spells CASSGGTGYNEQFF. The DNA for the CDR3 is TGTGCCAGCAGCGGGGGGACAGGGTACAATGAGCAGTTCTTC.

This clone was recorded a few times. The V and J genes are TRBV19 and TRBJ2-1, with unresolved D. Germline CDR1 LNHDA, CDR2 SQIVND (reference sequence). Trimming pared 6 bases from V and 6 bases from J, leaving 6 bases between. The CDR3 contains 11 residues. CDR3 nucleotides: TGTGCCAGTAGCTCTCTCAATGAGCAGTTCTTC. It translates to CASSSLNEQFF.

The CDR3 DNA sequence: TGCGCCAGCAGCCACGGACAGGCGATGAACACTGAAGCTTTCTTT. This codes for CASSHGQAMNTEAFF. The chain recombines TRBV4-3 with TRBJ1-1, with 7 positions matching TRBD1. The CDR3 consists of 15 residues. Germline CDR1 and CDR2: LGHNA and YSLEER. Trimming took 3 bases from V and 0 from J; bases not matched to a gene: 4.

CDR3 amino acids: CASSPPSGNNSPLHF. Here the CDR3 DNA reads TGTGCCAGCTCACCACCCTCAGGGAATAATTCACCCCTCCACTTT. The chain joins TRBV18 to TRBJ1-6; a possible D gene is TRBD1 (5 bases). This CDR3 spans 15 amino acids. Germline lookup yields CDR1 KGHSH and CDR2 LQKENI. The V and J ends lost 0 bases and 5 bases respectively, with 8 bases between them.

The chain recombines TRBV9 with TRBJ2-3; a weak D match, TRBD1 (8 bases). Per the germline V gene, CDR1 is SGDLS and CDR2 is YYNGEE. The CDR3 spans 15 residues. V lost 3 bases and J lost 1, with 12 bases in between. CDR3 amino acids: CASSERDRRTDTQYF. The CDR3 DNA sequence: TGTGCCAGCAGCGAGCGGGACAGGCGCACAGATACGCAGTATTTT.

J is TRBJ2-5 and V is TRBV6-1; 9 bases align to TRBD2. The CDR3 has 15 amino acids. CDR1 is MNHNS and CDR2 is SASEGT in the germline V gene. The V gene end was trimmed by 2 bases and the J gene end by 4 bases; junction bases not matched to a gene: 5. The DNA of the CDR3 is TGTGCCAGCAGTGAATTTAGCGGGAGTCGAGAGACCCAGTACTTC. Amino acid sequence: CASSEFSGSRETQYF.

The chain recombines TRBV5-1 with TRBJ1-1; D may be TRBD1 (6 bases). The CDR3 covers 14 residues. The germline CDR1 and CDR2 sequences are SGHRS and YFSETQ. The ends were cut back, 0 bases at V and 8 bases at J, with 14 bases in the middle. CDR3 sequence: CASSLGNSGTEAFF. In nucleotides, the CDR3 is TGCGCCAGCAGCTTGGGAAATTCCGGGACAGAAGCTTTCTTT.

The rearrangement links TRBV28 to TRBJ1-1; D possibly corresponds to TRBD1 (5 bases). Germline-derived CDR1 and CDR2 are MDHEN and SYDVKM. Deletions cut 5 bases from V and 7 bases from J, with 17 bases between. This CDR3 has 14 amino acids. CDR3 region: CASSVLPHRNEAFF. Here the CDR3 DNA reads TGTGCCAGCAGTGTTTTACCTCACAGGAATGAAGCTTTCTTT.

CDR3 DNA: TGTGCCAGCCCCCGCGGAACTGGGACAGGTGTAGAGACCCAGTACTTC. The encoded protein is CASPRGTGTGVETQYF. This chain joins TRBV2 and TRBJ2-5, with 8 bases fitting TRBD1. Germline V gene sequence: CDR1 SNHLY, CDR2 FYNNEI. The CDR3 has 16 residues. Trimming cost V 8 bases and J 4 bases; bases outside gene matches: 15.

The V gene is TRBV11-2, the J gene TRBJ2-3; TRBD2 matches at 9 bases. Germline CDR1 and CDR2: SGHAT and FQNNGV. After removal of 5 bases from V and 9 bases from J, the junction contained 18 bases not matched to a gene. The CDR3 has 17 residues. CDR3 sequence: CASSPWSSGGSTATQYF. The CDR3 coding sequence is TGTGCCAGCAGCCCGTGGAGTAGCGGGGGCAGCACAGCCACGCAGTATTTT.